Listed below are T cell receptor beta chains from one sample, sequenced in a study of blood T cell repertoires in COVID-19. Only in-frame clones appear in the TCRdb table, and some are missing; sequencing was by immunoSEQ multiplex PCR. The sample lists 80,000 to 130,000 clones; approximately 89% were seen once. The sequenced sample was peripheral blood. These receptor sequences come from a man aged 60 to 69 with acute or convalescent COVID-19. CDR3s include the opening cysteine and the closing phenylalanine or tryptophan. D genes are given only for firm matches. Expanded clones are given a class, and other clones once, few, many or no size at all.

v_gene	d_gene	j_gene	abundance	CDR3nt	CDR3aa
TRBV6-4	.	TRBJ2-2	.	TGTGCCAGCAGCCCCGGGGGTTGGTTTAACACCGGGGAGCTGTTTTTT	CASSPGGWFNTGELFF
TRBV11-2	.	TRBJ2-7	.	TGTGCCAGCAGCTTCCCTGGGCCCTACGAGCAGTACTTC	CASSFPGPYEQYF
TRBV29-1	.	TRBJ1-1	.	TGCAGCGTTGAAGATCTAGGGAGAGGCACTGAAGCTTTCTTT	CSVEDLGRGTEAFF
TRBV30	.	TRBJ1-1	once	TGTGCCTGGAGCCAGGGGACACGGAACACTGAAGCTTTCTTT	CAWSQGTRNTEAFF
TRBV6-5	TRBD1	TRBJ1-1	few	TGTGCCAGCAGTTACTCGAGGACAGGGGTAGGGACTGAAGCTTTCTTT	CASSYSRTGVGTEAFF
TRBV14	TRBD1	TRBJ1-3	.	TGTGCCAGCAGCCAAGATCCCGACAGGGCTGGAAACGCCATATATTTT	CASSQDPDRAGNAIYF
TRBV5-1	TRBD1	TRBJ1-1	.	TGCGCCAGCAGCTTGCGGACAGGTAGGAACACTGAAGCTTTCTTT	CASSLRTGRNTEAFF
TRBV19	.	TRBJ1-2	.	TGTGCCACCAACGACAGAATCACGTTCTATGGCTACACCTTC	CATNDRITFYGYTF
TRBV19	.	TRBJ1-2	.	TGTGCCTCCTACGGGGGGACCTACACCTTC	CASYGGTYTF
TRBV3-1/TRBV3-2	TRBD1	TRBJ1-6	.	TGTGCCAGCAGCCGGGGGGACAGGGTACATTCACCCCTCCACTTT	CASSRGDRVHSPLHF
TRBV19	TRBD1	TRBJ2-7	.	TGTGCCAGTAGTGGACAGGGGGGATTAGACTACGAGCAGTACTTC	CASSGQGGLDYEQYF